The entry below gives a single T cell receptor beta chain sequence along with its context. Treatment noted: around 19 received Ad26.COV2.S at low or high dose, single or two shots; about 5 received placebo; per-sample allocation not given. Sampling took place 63 days after the first vaccine or placebo injection. Within Boston, the person who donated was an adult of 18-55 years. This CDR3 contains 12 residues. Germline V gene lookup returns CDR1 SQVTM and CDR2 ANQGSEA. V lost 6 bases to trimming and J lost 2 bases, with 9 bases between them. Generated by immunoSEQ multiplex PCR, the TCRdb table keeps only in-frame clones and is missing some. The sample holds 350,000 to 500,000 clones, 80% to 95% seen once. This sample is part of a study of Ad26.COV2.S vaccination and SARS-CoV-2 variants. For the study at large: Ad26.COV2.S was injected intramuscularly once or twice, 56 days apart.

Specimen: peripheral blood, collected in a trial of Ad26.COV2.S vaccine versus placebo. The sequence was obtained from a person between 18 and 65 years old who received the Ad26.COV2.S COVID-19 vaccine or a placebo. This chain uses TRBV29-1 with TRBJ2-3, with D unclear. CDR3 residues: CSVAELTDTQYF. The CDR3 DNA follows: TGCAGCGTAGCCGAACTCACAGATACGCAGTATTTT.